The 10 T cell receptor beta chains given below trace back to one sample, sequenced in a study of cytomegalovirus exposure and HLA in healthy donors. The PCR contained 60 Vbeta and 13 Jbeta primers. Clones were read by immunoSEQ multiplex PCR, and TCRdb kept only the in-frame ones, dropping some. The repertoire includes around 70,000 clones, less than 80% of them detected once, and 8% to 9.5% sits in the top ten. The source material was PBMCs. These receptors came from a woman between 40 and 55 years old in good health and CMV-seropositive.

The gene calls are TRBV7-2 and TRBJ2-5; D gene unclear. Trimming shortened V by 0 bases and J by 4 bases, and 6 bases separated the two germline ends. The CDR3 extends over 13 amino acids. Germline V gene lookup returns CDR1 SGHTA and CDR2 FQGNSA. The DNA for the CDR3 is TGTGCCAGCAGCTTAGCCCCTCGAGAGACCCAGTACTTC. This codes for CASSLAPRETQYF.

Here the CDR3 reads CASSLRLAGGQFF. The CDR3 DNA sequence: TGTGCCAGCAGTTTAAGACTAGCGGGGGGGCAGTTCTTC. The chain recombines TRBV28 with TRBJ2-1, with 13 bases that match TRBD2. In germline, CDR1 is MDHEN, CDR2 SYDVKM. The ends lost 2 bases at V and 12 bases at J; junction bases unmatched: 1. The CDR3 length is 13 residues. The whole variable domain, remainder taken from reference TRBV28 and TRBJ2-1, is DVKVTQSSRYLVKRTGEKVFLECVQDMDHENMFWYRQDPGLGLRLIYFSYDVKMKEKGDIPEGYSVSREKKERFSLILESASTNQTSMYLCASSLRLAGGQFFGPGTRLTVL.

The V and J genes are TRBV5-6 and TRBJ2-3; 9 bases match TRBD1. Germline trimming cut 3 bases from V and 15 bases from J; bases unmatched to any gene: 14. The CDR3 runs to 14 residues. Germline-derived CDR1 and CDR2 are SGHDT and YYEEEE. The CDR3 sequence is CASSSGTGSVGAYF. CDR3 nucleotides: TGTGCCAGCAGCTCTGGGACAGGGTCGGTTGGGGCATATTTT.

The chain recombines TRBV6-5 with TRBJ1-6; a possible D gene is TRBD1 (5 bases). This CDR3 contains 12 residues. Germline CDR1 is MNHEY and CDR2 is SVGAGI. CDR3 coding DNA: TGTGCTACACGACAGTATAATTCACCCCTCCACTTT. Translated, it gives CATRQYNSPLHF.

The chain recombines TRBV5-4 with TRBJ2-7; 8 bases map to TRBD2. Trimming took 4 bases from V and 6 from J; bases not matched to a gene: 15. Germline V CDR1 and CDR2: SGHNT, YYREEE (reference sequence). This CDR3 is 16 amino acids long. The DNA for the CDR3 is TGTGCCAGCAGCCCGGGAGGGCGGGGGGACATCTCCGAGCAGTACTTC. Translation: CASSPGGRGDISEQYF.

This clone came up once. The chain has TRBV30 and TRBJ1-3, with 8 nucleotides matching TRBD1. Germline-derived CDR1 and CDR2 are GTSNPN and SVGIG (reference sequence). After removal of 5 bases from V and 0 bases from J, the junction contained 0 bases not matched to a gene. The CDR3 extends over 13 amino acids. DNA of the CDR3: TGTGCCTGGGACAGGGGCTCTGGAAACACCATATATTTT. It yields the protein CAWDRGSGNTIYF.

The V call is TRBV19, the J call TRBJ2-1; TRBD2 matches at 9 bases. There are 16 residues in the CDR3. Looked up from germline, CDR1 is LNHDA and CDR2 is SQIVND (reference sequence). The J segment lost 5 bases and the V segment lost 1 base, leaving 6 bases of the junction unmatched. The CDR3 loop is CASSIGGGAKNNEQFF. The CDR3 DNA is TGTGCCAGTAGTATAGGCGGGGGGGCCAAAAACAATGAGCAGTTCTTC.

The V gene is TRBV20-1, the J gene TRBJ1-1, with 7 positions matching TRBD1. V was clipped by 0 bases and J by 12 bases; unmatched bases: 4. Germline assignment: CDR1 DFQATT and CDR2 SNEGSKA (reference sequence). This CDR3 has 11 amino acids. CDR3 region: CSARDWTGTFF. Written as DNA, the CDR3 is TGCAGTGCTAGAGATTGGACAGGCACTTTCTTT.

The count of this clone is one. J is TRBJ2-7 and V is TRBV19, with 9 bases fitting TRBD1. Germline CDR1 LNHDA, CDR2 SQIVND (reference sequence). Unmatched junction bases numbered 10, after V lost 7 bases and J lost 3 bases. CDR3 length equals 15 residues. The CDR3, as DNA: TGTGCCAGTACCCTCTCGGGGACAGGGCTCTACGAGCAGTACTTC. Translating gives CASTLSGTGLYEQYF.

The rearrangement uses TRBV18 and TRBJ2-3; 7 positions match TRBD2. Germline V CDR1 and CDR2: KGHSH, LQKENI. This CDR3 has 14 amino acids. With V trimmed by 3 bases and J by 2 bases, 2 bases remained unmatched. The CDR3 spells CASSPGGITDTQYF. CDR3 nucleotides: TGTGCCAGCTCACCGGGGGGGATCACAGATACGCAGTATTTT.